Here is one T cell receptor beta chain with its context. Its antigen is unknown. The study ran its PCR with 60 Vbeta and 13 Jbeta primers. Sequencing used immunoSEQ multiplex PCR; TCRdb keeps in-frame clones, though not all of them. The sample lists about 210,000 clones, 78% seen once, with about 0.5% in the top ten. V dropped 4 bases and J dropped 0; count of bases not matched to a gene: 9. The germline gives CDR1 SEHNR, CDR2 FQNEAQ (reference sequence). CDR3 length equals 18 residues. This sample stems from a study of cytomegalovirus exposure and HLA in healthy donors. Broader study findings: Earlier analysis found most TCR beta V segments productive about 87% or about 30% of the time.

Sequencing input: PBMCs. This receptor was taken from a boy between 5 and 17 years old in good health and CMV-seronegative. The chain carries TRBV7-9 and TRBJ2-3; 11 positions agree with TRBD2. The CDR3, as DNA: TGTGCCAGCAGCTCCACGGGGCGGACTAGCGGGAGCACAGATACGCAGTATTTT. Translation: CASSSTGRTSGSTDTQYF.